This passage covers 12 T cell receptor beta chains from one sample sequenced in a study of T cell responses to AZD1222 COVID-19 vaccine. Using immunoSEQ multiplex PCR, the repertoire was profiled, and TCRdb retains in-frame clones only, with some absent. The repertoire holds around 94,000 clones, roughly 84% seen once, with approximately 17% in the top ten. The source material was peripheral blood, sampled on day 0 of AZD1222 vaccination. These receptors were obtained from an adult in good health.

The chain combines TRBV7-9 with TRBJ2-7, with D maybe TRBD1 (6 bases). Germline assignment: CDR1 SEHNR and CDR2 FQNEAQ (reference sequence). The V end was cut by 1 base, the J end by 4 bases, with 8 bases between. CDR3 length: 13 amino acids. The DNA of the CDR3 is TGTGCCAGCAGCTTAGTCGGGACATACGAGCAGTACTTC. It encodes CASSLVGTYEQYF.

As DNA, the CDR3 is TGTGCCTGGAGTGTGGGCGGGGGTTCCTACGAGCAGTACGTC. As protein: CAWSVGGGSYEQYV. The gene calls are TRBV30 and TRBJ2-7, with 7 positions matching TRBD2. The V and J ends lost 0 bases and 1 base, in that order; junction bases with no gene match: 3. The length of the CDR3 is 14 residues. Germline V CDR1 and CDR2: GTSNPN, SVGIG (reference sequence).

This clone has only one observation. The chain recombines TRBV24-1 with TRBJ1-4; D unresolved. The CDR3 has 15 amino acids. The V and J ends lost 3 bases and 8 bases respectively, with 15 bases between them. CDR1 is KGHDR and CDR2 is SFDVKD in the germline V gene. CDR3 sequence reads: CATSDGGSRYEKLFF. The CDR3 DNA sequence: TGTGCCACCAGTGATGGAGGCTCTCGATACGAAAAACTGTTTTTT.

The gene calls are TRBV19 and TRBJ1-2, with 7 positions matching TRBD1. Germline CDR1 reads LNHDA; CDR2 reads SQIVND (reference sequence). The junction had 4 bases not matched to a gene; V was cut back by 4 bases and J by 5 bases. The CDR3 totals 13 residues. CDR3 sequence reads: CASSTTQGYGYTF. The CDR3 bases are TGTGCCAGTAGTACAACACAGGGGTATGGCTACACCTTC.

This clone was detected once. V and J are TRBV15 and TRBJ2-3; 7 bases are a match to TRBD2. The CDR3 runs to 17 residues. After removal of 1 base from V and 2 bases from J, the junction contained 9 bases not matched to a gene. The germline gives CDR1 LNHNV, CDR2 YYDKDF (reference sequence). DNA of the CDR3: TGTGCCACCAGCAGAGGTCTAACCAGCGGGGCCACAGATACGCAGTATTTT. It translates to CATSRGLTSGATDTQYF.

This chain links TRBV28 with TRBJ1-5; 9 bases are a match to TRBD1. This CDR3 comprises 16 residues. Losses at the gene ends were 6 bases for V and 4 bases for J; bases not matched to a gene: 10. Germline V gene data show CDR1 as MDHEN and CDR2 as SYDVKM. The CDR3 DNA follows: TGTGCCAGCAGCCAACCAAGGACAGGGGCTAATCAGCCCCAGCATTTT. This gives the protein CASSQPRTGANQPQHF. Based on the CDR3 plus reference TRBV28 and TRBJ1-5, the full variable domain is DVKVTQSSRYLVKRTGEKVFLECVQDMDHENMFWYRQDPGLGLRLIYFSYDVKMKEKGDIPEGYSVSREKKERFSLILESASTNQTSMYLCASSQPRTGANQPQHFGDGTRLSIL.

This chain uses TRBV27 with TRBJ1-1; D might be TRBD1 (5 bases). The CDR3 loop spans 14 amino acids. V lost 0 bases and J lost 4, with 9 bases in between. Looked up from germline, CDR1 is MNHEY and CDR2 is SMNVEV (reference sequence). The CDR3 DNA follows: TGTGCCAGCAGTTTATCTGGGGCGGGCACTGAAGCTTTCTTT. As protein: CASSLSGAGTEAFF.

The CDR3 region is CASSRRGVGGYTF. The CDR3 DNA reads as TGTGCCAGCAGCCGACGCGGGGTGGGTGGCTACACCTTC. This chain joins TRBV28 and TRBJ1-2; D gene unclear. This CDR3 has 13 amino acids. V was clipped by 6 bases and J by 7 bases, with 15 bases between them. CDR1 MDHEN and CDR2 SYDVKM come from the germline V gene.

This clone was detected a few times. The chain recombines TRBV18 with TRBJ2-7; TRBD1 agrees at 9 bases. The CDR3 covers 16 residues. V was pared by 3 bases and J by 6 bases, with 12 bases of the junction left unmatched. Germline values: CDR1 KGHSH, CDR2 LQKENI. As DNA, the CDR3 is TGTGCCAGCTCACCGCAACCGGGACAGGGAGGGAGCGAGCAGTACGTC. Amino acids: CASSPQPGQGGSEQYV.

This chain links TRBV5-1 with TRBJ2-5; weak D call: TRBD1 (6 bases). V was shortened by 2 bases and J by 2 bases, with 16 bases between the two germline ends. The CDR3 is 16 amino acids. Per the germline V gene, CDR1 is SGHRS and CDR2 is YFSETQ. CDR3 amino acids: CASSFGAGQPQETQYF. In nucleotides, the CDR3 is TGCGCCAGCAGCTTCGGCGCTGGACAGCCACAAGAGACCCAGTACTTC.

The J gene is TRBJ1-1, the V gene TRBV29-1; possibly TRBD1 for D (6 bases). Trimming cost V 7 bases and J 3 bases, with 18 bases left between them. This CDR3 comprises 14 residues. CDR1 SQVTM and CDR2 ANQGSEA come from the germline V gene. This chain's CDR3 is CSAAQGLGYTEAFF. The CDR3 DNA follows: TGCAGCGCAGCACAGGGCCTTGGTTACACTGAAGCTTTCTTT.

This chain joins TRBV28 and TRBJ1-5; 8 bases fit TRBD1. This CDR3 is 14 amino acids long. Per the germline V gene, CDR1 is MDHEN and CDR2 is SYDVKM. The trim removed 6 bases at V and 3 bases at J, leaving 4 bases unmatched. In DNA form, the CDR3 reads TGTGCCAGCAGCCAGACAGGGGTCAATCAGCCCCAGCATTTT. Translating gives CASSQTGVNQPQHF.